The entry that follows covers one TCR beta chain sequence. As originally analysed: As immunoSEQ supplied junction-only sequences (without quality scores), filtering differed. The method was immunoSEQ multiplex PCR; TCRdb's version includes in-frame clones alone and lacks a portion of them. The DNA was the basis for D and trimming; V, J and clone size are from that table. The sample carries nearly 500,000 clones, 70% to 80% recorded once. Trimming removed 4 bases from V and 4 bases from J, with 11 bases in between. The CDR3 is made up of 13 amino acids. CDR1 is MNHNY and CDR2 is SVGAGI in the germline V gene (reference sequence). This record comes from a study of shared clonotypes between healthy human individuals. Donors were healthy HIV-negative adults without recently reported acute infections or vaccinations. Approximately 90 million PBMCs were counted before genomic DNA extraction.

The clonotype was recovered from a woman aged 40 to 49 in good health. Some clones in this sample may be carry-over from other donors' samples. The J gene is TRBJ2-7, the V gene TRBV6-6, with TRBD1 as a possible D gene (7 bases). Sequencing was performed on PBMCs. CDR3 region: CASSWPGGYEQYF. DNA for the CDR3: TGTGCCAGCAGTTGGCCAGGGGGGTACGAGCAGTACTTC.